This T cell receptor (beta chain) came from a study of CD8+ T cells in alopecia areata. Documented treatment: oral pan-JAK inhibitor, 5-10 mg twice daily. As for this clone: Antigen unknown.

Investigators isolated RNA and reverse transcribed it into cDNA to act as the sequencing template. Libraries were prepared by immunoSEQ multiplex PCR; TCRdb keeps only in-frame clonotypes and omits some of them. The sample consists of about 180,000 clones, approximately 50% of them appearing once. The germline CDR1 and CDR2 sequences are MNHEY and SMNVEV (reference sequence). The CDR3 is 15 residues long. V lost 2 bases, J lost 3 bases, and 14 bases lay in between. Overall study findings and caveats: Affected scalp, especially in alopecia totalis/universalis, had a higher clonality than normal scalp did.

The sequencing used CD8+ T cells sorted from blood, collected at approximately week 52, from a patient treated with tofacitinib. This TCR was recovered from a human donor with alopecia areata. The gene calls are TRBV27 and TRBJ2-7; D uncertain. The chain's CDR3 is CASSLLLGPNYEQYF. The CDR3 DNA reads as TGTGCCAGCAGTTTACTCTTAGGTCCTAACTACGAGCAGTACTTC.